This T cell receptor (beta chain) was captured by sequencing in a study of PD-1 blockade in classical Hodgkin lymphoma. Across the study: Patients had nivolumab dosed at 3 mg/kg, delivered intravenously every 2 weeks. Study-level findings and limits: With CD4+ cells, TCR diversity rose significantly by C4D1, but not with CD8+ cells.

With respect to this clone: The antigen remains undetermined.

Every single patient, without exception, relapsed after autologous stem cell transplantation, and brentuximab vedotin exposure varied. Purification of CD4+ T cells from thawed PBMCs was achieved by magnetic negative selection. Complete response, partial response or progressive disease was recorded as best response. This table comes from immunoSEQ multiplex PCR, and its TCRdb copy is limited to in-frame clones, with some not included. In the table there are 27,000 or so clones, 60% to 85% of which are singletons. This CDR3 comprises 14 residues. The germline V gene has CDR1 KGHSH and CDR2 LQKENI. The starting material was CD4+ T cells from blood, obtained at baseline. The chain recombines TRBV18 with TRBJ2-5; D is ambiguous. Judging by the DNA end, TRBJ2-7 fits better; the J call may be wrong. This sequence was found in a human donor with classical Hodgkin lymphoma. DNA for the CDR3: TGTGCCAGCTCACCATGGTCATTTACCTCCGAGCAGTACTTC. Translating gives CASSPWSFTSEQYF.